The rows below give T cell receptor beta chains drawn from one sample of a study of T-cell reconstitution after alpha-beta-depleted transplantation in children. TCRdb itself ran the PCR reads through MiXCR, one entry per CDR3 protein. Altogether roughly 180,000 distinct CDR3 sequences are present, roughly 10% being singletons, with the ten largest covering around 14%. The starting material was PBMCs, obtained before TCRalphabeta/CD19-depleted stem cell transplant. These receptors were obtained from a boy aged 2 to 10 with acute myeloid leukemia, due to receive a stem cell transplant. Both conserved end residues are part of each CDR3. D genes are given only for firm matches. Clone size is stated in some rows and not others, as once, few, many or a class when expanded.

v_call	j_call	cdr3_length	d_call	clone_size	cdr3_aa	cdr3_nt
TRBV9	TRBJ2-3	13	-	many	CASSVVGTDTQYF	TGTGCCAGCAGCGTAGTGGGCACAGATACGCAGTATTTT
TRBV7-8	TRBJ2-5	15	-	many	CASSSQPAAQETQYF	TGTGCCAGCAGCTCACAACCGGCAGCACAAGAGACCCAGTACTTC
TRBV24-1	TRBJ2-1	16	TRBD1	many	CATSDSQGGTYNEQFF	TGTGCCACCAGTGACTCACAGGGGGGAACCTACAATGAGCAGTTCTTC
TRBV20-1	TRBJ1-3	14	TRBD1	many	CSAPGQGTGNTIYF	TGCAGTGCGCCGGGACAGGGGACTGGAAACACCATATATTTT
TRBV10-3	TRBJ1-1	14	-	many	CAISETPDRSRAFF	TGTGCCATCAGTGAGACTCCCGACAGAAGCCGGGCTTTCTTT
TRBV7-8	TRBJ2-7	13	-	many	CASGRAGVYEQYF	TGTGCCAGCGGCAGGGCTGGGGTCTACGAGCAGTACTTC
TRBV30	TRBJ2-5	13	-	-	CAWSYGGQETQYF	TGTGCCTGGAGTTATGGGGGTCAGGAGACCCAGTACTTC
TRBV7-3	TRBJ2-1	13	-	many	CASSPTGNNEQFF	TGTGCCAGCAGCCCCACAGGTAACAATGAGCAGTTCTTC
TRBV18	TRBJ1-2	13	TRBD1	many	CASSPRDSYGYTF	TGTGCCAGCTCACCCCGGGACAGTTATGGCTACACCTTC
TRBV5-1	TRBJ2-3	17	-	many	CASSLVGSGTVADTQYF	TGCGCCAGCAGCTTGGTTGGAAGCGGGACAGTAGCGGATACGCAGTATTTT
TRBV19	TRBJ2-1	15	-	-	CATQGGLSSYNEQFF	TGTGCCACTCAGGGGGGACTGAGCTCCTACAATGAGCAGTTCTTC
TRBV6-5	TRBJ2-3	16	-	many	CASSYSGQGLGDTQYF	TGTGCCAGCAGTTACTCAGGGCAGGGGTTGGGGGATACGCAGTATTTT
TRBV20-1	TRBJ2-1	15	-	few	CSARSGSSSYNEQFF	TGCAGTGCTAGAAGCGGGTCTAGCTCCTACAATGAGCAGTTCTTC
TRBV5-1	TRBJ2-5	17	TRBD1	few	CASNSPGQGTGGGTQYF	TGCGCCAGCAACTCACCGGGACAGGGGACCGGTGGTGGGACCCAGTACTTC
TRBV12-3/TRBV12-4	TRBJ1-5	14	-	many	CASSLEGHNQPQHF	TGTGCCAGCAGTTTAGAGGGGCACAATCAGCCCCAGCATTTT
TRBV12-3/TRBV12-4	TRBJ1-1	12	-	many	CASRWENTEAFF	TGTGCCAGCAGGTGGGAGAACACTGAAGCTTTCTTT
TRBV7-2	TRBJ2-7	15	TRBD2	many	CASSLSGRVFYEQYF	TGTGCCAGCAGCTTGAGCGGGAGAGTGTTTTACGAGCAGTACTTC
TRBV11-2	TRBJ2-7	15	TRBD1	many	CASSPTGQTPYEQYF	TGTGCCAGCAGCCCAACGGGACAGACCCCCTACGAGCAGTACTTC
TRBV18	TRBJ1-1	12	-	many	CASSPQGTEAFF	TGTGCCAGCTCACCTCAGGGTACTGAAGCTTTCTTT
TRBV5-1	TRBJ1-1	16	-	many	CASSLAGGGPNTEAFF	TGCGCCAGCAGCTTGGCCGGGGGAGGTCCGAACACTGAAGCTTTCTTT
TRBV6-5	TRBJ1-1	14	-	many	CASSYGNENTEAFF	TGTGCCAGCAGTTACGGGAACGAGAACACTGAAGCTTTCTTT
TRBV4-2	TRBJ2-7	15	-	many	CASSQGDGNLSEQYF	TGTGCCAGCAGCCAAGGGGACGGAAACTTAAGCGAGCAGTACTTC
TRBV7-2	TRBJ1-2	12	-	many	CASSLARDGYTF	TGTGCCAGCAGCTTAGCACGGGATGGCTACACCTTC
TRBV18	TRBJ1-2	16	-	-	CASSPRDRQGLDGYTF	TGTGCCAGCTCACCAAGGGATAGGCAGGGACTCGATGGCTACACCTTC
TRBV14	TRBJ1-2	11	-	many	CASSQGKLYTF	TGTGCCAGCAGCCAAGGAAAGCTTTACACCTTC
TRBV15	TRBJ1-6	15	-	many	CATSRGRGANSPLHF	TGTGCCACCAGCAGAGGGCGCGGGGCTAATTCACCCCTCCACTTT
TRBV6-2/TRBV6-3	TRBJ1-5	14	-	-	CASSSGFSNQPQHF	TGTGCCAGCAGTTCCGGATTTAGCAATCAGCCCCAGCATTTT
TRBV7-9	TRBJ2-7	17	TRBD1	many	CASSLGLTGGSGYEQYF	TGTGCCAGCAGCTTAGGGCTAACAGGGGGATCAGGCTACGAGCAGTACTTC
TRBV5-1	TRBJ2-1	20	TRBD1	many	CASSLVRRGQVLGESNEQFF	TGCGCCAGCAGCTTGGTGCGCAGGGGGCAGGTTTTAGGGGAGTCCAATGAGCAGTTCTTC
TRBV28	TRBJ1-6	13	-	many	CASSFLHNSPLHF	TGTGCCAGCAGTTTTCTACATAATTCACCCCTCCACTTT
TRBV5-1	TRBJ2-3	17	-	many	CASSLALGSSSADTQYF	TGCGCCAGCAGCTTGGCCTTAGGGTCTAGCTCAGCAGATACGCAGTATTTT
TRBV5-5	TRBJ2-2	15	TRBD1	many	CASSLPGGRTGELFF	TGTGCCAGCAGCTTACCAGGGGGCCGGACCGGGGAGCTGTTTTTT
TRBV20-1	TRBJ2-1	15	TRBD2	many	CSASTLGLAGNEQFF	TGCAGTGCTAGTACCCTGGGACTAGCGGGCAATGAGCAGTTCTTC
TRBV28	TRBJ2-1	13	-	many	CASSLFSYNEQFF	TGTGCCAGCAGTTTATTCTCCTACAATGAGCAGTTCTTC
TRBV18	TRBJ1-5	13	-	many	CASSPGGAQPQHF	TGTGCCAGCTCACCTGGGGGAGCCCAGCCCCAGCATTTT
TRBV12-3/TRBV12-4	TRBJ1-5	16	-	many	CASSPPLGTLNQPQHF	TGTGCCAGCAGTCCTCCCCTCGGAACTCTCAATCAGCCCCAGCATTTT
TRBV10-3	TRBJ2-3	19	TRBD2	-	CAISSYLEWTSGRLDTQYF	TGTGCCATCAGTTCCTACTTAGAATGGACTAGCGGGAGGCTAGATACGCAGTATTTT
TRBV15	TRBJ1-2	15	-	-	CATSRDGIQSYGYTF	TGTGCCACCAGCAGAGATGGAATCCAATCGTATGGCTACACCTTC
TRBV18	TRBJ1-5	16	-	-	CASSPRGGDNNQPQHF	TGTGCCAGCTCACCAAGGGGAGGGGACAACAATCAGCCCCAGCATTTT
TRBV7-2	TRBJ1-6	14	-	many	CASSLGTVNSPLHF	TGTGCCAGCAGCTTAGGGACGGTCAATTCACCCCTCCACTTT